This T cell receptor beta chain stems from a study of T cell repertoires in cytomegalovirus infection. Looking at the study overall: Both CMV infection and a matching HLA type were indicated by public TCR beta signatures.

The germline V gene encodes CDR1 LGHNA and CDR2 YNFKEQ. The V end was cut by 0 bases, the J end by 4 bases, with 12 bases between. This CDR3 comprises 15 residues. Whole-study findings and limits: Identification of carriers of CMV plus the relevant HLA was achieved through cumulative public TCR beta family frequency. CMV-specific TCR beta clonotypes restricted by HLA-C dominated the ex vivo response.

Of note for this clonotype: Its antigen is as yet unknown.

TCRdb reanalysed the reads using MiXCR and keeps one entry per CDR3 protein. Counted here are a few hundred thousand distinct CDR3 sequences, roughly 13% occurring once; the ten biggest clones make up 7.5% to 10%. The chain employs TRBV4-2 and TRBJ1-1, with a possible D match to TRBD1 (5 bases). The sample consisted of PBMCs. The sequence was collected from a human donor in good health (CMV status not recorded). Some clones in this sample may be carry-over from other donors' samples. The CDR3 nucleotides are TGTGCCAGCAGCCAAGATGGGGCGGGTTCCACTGAAGCTTTCTTT. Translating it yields CASSQDGAGSTEAFF.